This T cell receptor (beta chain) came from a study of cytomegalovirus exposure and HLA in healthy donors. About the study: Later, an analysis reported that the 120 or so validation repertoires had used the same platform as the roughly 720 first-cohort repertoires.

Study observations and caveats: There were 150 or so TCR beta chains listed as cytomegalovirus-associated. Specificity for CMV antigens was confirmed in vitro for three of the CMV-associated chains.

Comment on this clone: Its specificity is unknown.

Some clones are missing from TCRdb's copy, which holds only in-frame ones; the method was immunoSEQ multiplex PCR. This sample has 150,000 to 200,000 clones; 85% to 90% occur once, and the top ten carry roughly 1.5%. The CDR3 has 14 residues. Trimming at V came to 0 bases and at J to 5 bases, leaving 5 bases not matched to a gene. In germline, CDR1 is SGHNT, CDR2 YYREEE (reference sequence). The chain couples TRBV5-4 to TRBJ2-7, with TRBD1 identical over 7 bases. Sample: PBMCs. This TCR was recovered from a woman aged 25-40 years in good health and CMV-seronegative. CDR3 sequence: CASSLGSQGNEQYF. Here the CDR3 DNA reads TGTGCCAGCAGCTTGGGATCACAGGGGAACGAGCAGTACTTC.